The T cell receptor (beta chain) described here comes from a study of CD8+ T cells in alopecia areata. Study context: Dosing spanned 6 to 18 months on tofacitinib, then 6 months off drug.

Study conclusions and caveats: On tofacitinib, scalp clonality and expanded CD8+ clones among top 100 fell significantly. Given one nonresponder, whether baseline CD8+ expansion relates to response remains uncertain.

Germline CDR1 LNHDA, CDR2 SQIVND (reference sequence). CDR3 length: 13 residues. The V and J ends lost 5 bases and 10 bases respectively, with 12 bases between them. After isolation, RNA underwent reverse transcription to generate cDNA as the sequencing template. The repertoire was sequenced with immunoSEQ multiplex PCR; TCRdb's copy has only in-frame clones and lacks some. In the table there are 85,000 to 95,000 clones, just over 70% of which are singletons. The treatment here: oral pan-JAK inhibitor, 5-10 mg twice daily. To note about this clone: The antigen remains unidentified.

The specimen was CD8+ T cells sorted from blood, collected at week 44, from a patient treated with tofacitinib. The chain employs TRBV19 and TRBJ1-6; no clear D gene. This receptor was taken from a human donor with alopecia areata. CDR3 in DNA: TGTGCCAGTAGTTGGGATCTGGAGTCACCCCTCCACTTT. The encoded protein is CASSWDLESPLHF.